A selection of T cell receptor beta chains follows, all from one sample in a study of blood T cell repertoires in COVID-19. Sequenced by immunoSEQ multiplex PCR; TCRdb stores in-frame clones only, minus some. The sample has about 190,000 clones; roughly 90% are singletons. The sample taken for sequencing was peripheral blood. The origin of the receptors is a man in his forties with acute or convalescent COVID-19. Both conserved end residues are part of each CDR3. Each record gives: V gene, J gene, D gene, clone size, CDR3 protein, CDR3 DNA. D genes are given only for firm matches. Clone size is shown for a subset of rows, as once, few, many or a class of expanded clone.

>TRBV5-6|TRBJ1-4|NA|NA
CASSPRTSWMARPLF
TGTGCCAGCAGCCCCCGGACATCCTGGATGGCCCGACCCCTTTTT
>TRBV4-3|TRBJ1-2|TRBD1|NA
CASSQAVTQTGSYGYTF
TGCGCCAGCAGCCAAGCCGTTACCCAGACAGGGAGCTATGGCTACACCTTC
>TRBV6-1|TRBJ2-3|TRBD2|NA
CASSEGILAGGDTQYF
TGTGCCAGCAGTGAGGGGATATTAGCGGGGGGTGATACGCAGTATTTT
>TRBV12-3/TRBV12-4|TRBJ2-1|NA|NA
CASSFRQYNEQFF
TGTGCCAGCAGTTTTCGACAGTACAATGAGCAGTTCTTC
>TRBV7-9|TRBJ2-7|NA|NA
CASSLLQGNEQYF
TGTGCCAGCAGCCTACTACAGGGCAACGAGCAGTACTTC
>TRBV5-6|TRBJ2-1|NA|NA
CASSLQGGNEQFF
TGTGCCAGCAGCTTGCAGGGGGGCAATGAGCAGTTCTTC
>TRBV5-1|TRBJ2-1|TRBD1|NA
CASSLDNRQGSYNEQFF
TGCGCCAGCAGCTTGGACAACCGACAGGGCTCCTACAATGAGCAGTTCTTC
>TRBV6-1|TRBJ1-2|TRBD1|NA
CASSERAGGSGYTF
TGTGCCAGCAGTGAAAGGGCAGGGGGCTCTGGCTACACCTTC
>TRBV13|TRBJ1-3|NA|NA
CASSNQGLNTIYF
TGTGCCAGCAGCAACCAGGGGTTAAACACCATATATTTT
>TRBV2|TRBJ2-5|TRBD2|NA
CASSWGLAYETQYF
TGTGCCAGCAGTTGGGGACTAGCGTACGAGACCCAGTACTTC
>TRBV11-2|TRBJ2-7|NA|NA
CASSPRGAGDTYEQYF
TGTGCCAGCAGCCCTCGGGGGGCAGGGGACACCTACGAGCAGTACTTC
>TRBV5-1|TRBJ2-7|NA|NA
CASSLTGSTNEQYF
TGCGCCAGCAGCTTGACAGGGTCTACCAACGAGCAGTACTTC
>TRBV6-5|TRBJ1-6|TRBD1|NA
CASRGQGANSPLHF
TGTGCCAGCAGGGGACAGGGTGCGAATTCACCCCTCCACTTT
>TRBV30|TRBJ1-6|NA|NA
CAWSVRIRDTTLKRPLHF
TGTGCCTGGAGTGTTCGTATCCGGGACACTACACTAAAACGACCCCTCCACTTT
>TRBV11-2|TRBJ2-2|TRBD1|NA
CASTRTGGTGELFF
TGTGCCAGCACAAGGACAGGGGGGACCGGGGAGCTGTTTTTT
>TRBV9|TRBJ2-3|NA|NA
CASSVPGSDTQYF
TGTGCCAGCAGCGTACCGGGTTCAGATACGCAGTATTTT
>TRBV18|TRBJ1-2|NA|NA
CASSQGNGYTF
TGTGCCAGCTCGCAGGGGAATGGCTACACCTTC
>TRBV10-3|TRBJ2-2|TRBD2|NA
CAITALAGGNTGELFF
TGTGCCATCACCGCACTAGCGGGGGGGAACACCGGGGAGCTGTTTTTT
>TRBV24-1|TRBJ2-2|NA|NA
CATSDPGNANTGELFF
TGTGCCACCAGTGACCCAGGGAACGCGAACACCGGGGAGCTGTTTTTT
>TRBV13|TRBJ2-3|TRBD2|NA
CASSFAGGRDTQYF
TGTGCCAGCAGCTTCGCGGGGGGCCGCGACACGCAGTATTTT
>TRBV21-1|TRBJ2-1|NA|NA
CASSKDLSGVTSSYNEQFF
TGTGCCAGCAGCAAAGATTTGTCAGGCGTTACGAGCTCCTACAATGAGCAGTTCTTC
>TRBV7-8|TRBJ1-1|TRBD1|NA
CASRDSPFTEAFF
TGTGCCAGCCGGGACAGCCCTTTCACTGAAGCTTTCTTT
>TRBV9|TRBJ2-3|NA|NA
CASSVDGKSGDTQYF
TGTGCCAGCAGCGTAGACGGTAAATCTGGAGATACGCAGTATTTT
>TRBV6-1|TRBJ1-2|TRBD1|once
CASSERDRGTDGYTF
TGTGCCAGCAGTGAACGGGACAGGGGAACGGATGGCTACACCTTC
>TRBV27|TRBJ2-7|TRBD1|once
CASSSSGQGFFYEQYF
TGTGCCAGCAGTTCCTCGGGACAGGGGTTTTTCTACGAGCAGTACTTC
>TRBV2|TRBJ1-2|TRBD1|NA
CASTRQGTYGYTF
TGTGCCAGCACGAGACAGGGGACCTATGGCTACACCTTC
>TRBV5-1|TRBJ1-1|NA|NA
CASSSQGPNTEAFF
TGCGCCAGCAGTTCTCAGGGGCCGAACACTGAAGCTTTCTTT